This T cell receptor beta chain derives from a study of OX40 agonist ivuxolimab in advanced cancers. Looking at the study overall: The costimulatory receptor OX40 (CD134) was targeted by ivuxolimab, a fully human IgG2 agonistic monoclonal antibody. Peripheral TCRbeta sequencing aimed to test whether ivuxolimab altered TCR sequence diversity and caused clonal T-cell expansion. Patients were allowed to have had prior anti-PD-1, anti-PD-L1 or anti-CTLA-4 therapy, and around two fifths of the dose-escalation patients had been treated with checkpoint inhibitors. The paper describes the monotherapy dose-escalation part (N ≈ 51 patients) of the phase I trial of ivuxolimab. A male proportion of 82.7% and a mean age of approximately 60 years, ranging from roughly 23 to 85, were recorded for the dose-escalation cohort. Of the approximately 50 dose-escalation patients, hepatocellular carcinoma was present in approximately 20, melanoma in roughly 15, renal cell carcinoma in 9 and head and neck cancer in 9. Partial responses occurred in three dose-escalation patients, of whom one had hepatocellular carcinoma and two had cutaneous melanoma. Intravenous ivuxolimab was administered to patients every 2 weeks at six dose levels: 0.01, 0.1, 0.3, 1.5, 3 and 10 mg/kg. General conclusions and limits of the study: In the 0.1-3.0 mg/kg groups, partial responders were among the patients with the lowest normalized peripheral clonal expansion, particularly in CD8+ T cells. After ivuxolimab, more expanded clones were found on average in CD8+ T cells than in CD4+ T cells. The antigen specificity of the peripheral T cells that underwent clonal expansion was not determined. Low levels of normalized T-cell clonal expansion were also shown by some nonresponding patients. Clonal expansion of both CD4+ and CD8+ blood T cells was observed from baseline to week 6 at doses 0.1 to 3.0 mg/kg.

Details on this clone: This clone's antigen is unknown. No much larger clone exists at a distance of one base, and base qualities are not known.

V and J are truncated by 7 bases and 6 bases respectively, leaving an intervening sequence of 7 bases. From the cysteine through the phenylalanine, the CDR3 covers 10 amino acids. The entry retains the CDR3 DNA only, 30 bases that are in frame from base 1. Based on the germline V gene (reference sequence), the CDR1 and CDR2 sequences are MNHNY and SVGAGI. Genomic DNA was extracted from sorted cells for sequencing of the TCRbeta CDR3 region. TCRbeta CDR3 regions were sequenced using the immunoSEQ Assay. TCRdb took over this immuneACCESS table, retaining in-frame rearrangements with V and J assigned. Such tables are incomplete; in checked studies, under half of the missing clones stem from an unresolved V gene, and the remainder is unexplained. Counted in this sample were about 50,000 clones; about 81% of them appeared once. About 7.3% of the sample rests with the top ten. Patients with a history of autoimmune disease or receiving systemic immunosuppression were excluded from the trial. Peripheral blood for TCR sequencing was collected from all dose cohorts at baseline, on cycle 4 day 1, and on cycle 7 day 1. The samples were taken from a phase I, first-in-human, multicenter, open-label dose-escalation trial of ivuxolimab. Adults with locally advanced or metastatic melanoma, renal cell carcinoma, hepatocellular carcinoma or head and neck squamous cell carcinoma were enrolled in the trial. CD4+ and CD8+ T cells were sorted separately from peripheral blood before TCR sequencing.

Sequenced material: CD4+ or CD8+ T cells sorted from blood, taken in a trial of the OX40 agonist ivuxolimab. Recombination connected TRBV6-6 to TRBJ2-7; no D gene can be assigned with confidence. This TCR was recovered from an adult with an advanced solid tumor such as melanoma, head and neck, liver or kidney cancer. The nucleotide sequence is TGTGCCAGCATGGACCGCGAGCAGTACTTC. Translated, this is CASMDREQYF.